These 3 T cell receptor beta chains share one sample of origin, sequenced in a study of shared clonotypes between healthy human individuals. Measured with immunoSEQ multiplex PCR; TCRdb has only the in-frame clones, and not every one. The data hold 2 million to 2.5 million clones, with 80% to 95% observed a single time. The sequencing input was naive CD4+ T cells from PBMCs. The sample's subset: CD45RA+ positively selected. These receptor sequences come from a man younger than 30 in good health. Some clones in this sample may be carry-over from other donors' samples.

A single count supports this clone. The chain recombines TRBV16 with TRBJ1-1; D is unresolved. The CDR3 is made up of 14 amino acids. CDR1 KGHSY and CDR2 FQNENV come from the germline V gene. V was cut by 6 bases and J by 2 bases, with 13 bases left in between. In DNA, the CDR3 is TGTGCCAGCAGAATACTCATTATAAACACTGAAGCTTTCTTT. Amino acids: CASRILIINTEAFF.

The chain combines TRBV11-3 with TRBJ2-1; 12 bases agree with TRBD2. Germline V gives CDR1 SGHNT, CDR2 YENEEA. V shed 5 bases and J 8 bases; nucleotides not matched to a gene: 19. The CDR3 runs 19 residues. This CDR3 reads CASSPGRLAGGNFVDEQFF. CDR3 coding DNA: TGTGCCAGCAGCCCAGGGCGGCTAGCGGGGGGGAATTTCGTCGATGAGCAGTTCTTC.

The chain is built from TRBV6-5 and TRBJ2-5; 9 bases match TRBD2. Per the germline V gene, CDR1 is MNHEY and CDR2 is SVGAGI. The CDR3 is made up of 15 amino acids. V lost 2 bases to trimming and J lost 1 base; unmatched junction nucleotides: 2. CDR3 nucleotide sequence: TGTGCCAGCAGTTACGGACTAGCGACCCAAGAGACCCAGTACTTC. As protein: CASSYGLATQETQYF.